Each of the 20 T cell receptor beta chains below was sequenced from the same sample in a study of T cells in Graves' hyperthyroidism and ophthalmopathy. RNA transcripts gave rise to amplified TCR beta CDR3 regions. The study used the HTBI primer set for a first-round RT-PCR of the TCR CDR3. TCRdb redid the calling of the multiplex PCR reads with MiXCR, one entry per CDR3 protein. This table holds under 350,000 distinct CDR3 sequences, 21% found once. The sample consisted of blood. Receptors originate from a woman aged 50 to 65 with Graves' hyperthyroidism.

The rearrangement joins TRBV6-1 to TRBJ2-7; tentative D call: TRBD2 (6 bases). The V and J ends lost 5 bases and 1 base respectively, with 18 bases between them. Germline assignment: CDR1 MNHNS and CDR2 SASEGT. There are 16 residues in the CDR3. The CDR3, as DNA: TGTGCCAGCAGTTCTACTTCCGGGACTGGATCCTACGAGCAGTACTTC. This encodes CASSSTSGTGSYEQYF.

This clonotype was observed at least ten times. The V call is TRBV28, the J call TRBJ1-1; 7 positions agree with TRBD1. Germline values: CDR1 MDHEN, CDR2 SYDVKM. The CDR3 contains 15 residues. Unmatched junction bases numbered 13, after V lost 6 bases and J lost 6 bases. CDR3 amino acids: CASSPSATGSAEAFF. The CDR3 DNA is TGTGCCAGCAGCCCCTCGGCGACAGGGTCAGCTGAAGCTTTCTTT.

The chain has TRBV12-3 or TRBV12-4 and TRBJ1-4, with TRBD1 matching 10 bases. The ends lost 6 bases at V and 8 bases at J; junction bases unmatched: 9. The CDR3 runs 15 residues. CDR3 coding DNA: TGTGCCAGCAGATCGACCGGGACAGGGGCGGAAAAACTGTTTTTT. It codes for CASRSTGTGAEKLFF.

The chain is built from TRBV18 and TRBJ2-4, with TRBD2 matching 12 bases. Germline V gives CDR1 KGHSH, CDR2 LQKENI. The CDR3 length is 17 residues. With V trimmed by 6 bases and J by 0 bases, 6 bases remained unmatched. CDR3 nucleotide sequence: TGTGCCAGCTCGCCGACTAGCGGGGGACTAGCCAAAAACATTCAGTACTTC. Its translation: CASSPTSGGLAKNIQYF.

This clonotype was counted between two and nine times. The rearrangement joins TRBV7-3 to TRBJ2-5, with 14 positions matching TRBD2. The CDR3 spans 19 residues. From germline, CDR1 is SGHTA and CDR2 FQGTGA. Germline trimming cut 5 bases from V and 1 base from J; bases unmatched to any gene: 12. The CDR3 region is CASSRGLAGGLPSQETQYF. CDR3 bases: TGTGCCAGCAGCCGTGGACTAGCGGGGGGCCTTCCCTCCCAAGAGACCCAGTACTTC.

This clonotype was observed at least ten times. This sequence joins TRBV19 and TRBJ1-1; weak D call: TRBD1 (6 bases). The germline gives CDR1 LNHDA, CDR2 SQIVND (reference sequence). The CDR3 consists of 13 residues. V was trimmed by 7 bases and J by 4 bases, leaving 13 bases between them. The CDR3 sequence: CASNRAKGTEAFF. DNA for the CDR3: TGTGCCAGTAACAGGGCGAAGGGCACTGAAGCTTTCTTT.

This clonotype showed up just a few times. The chain uses TRBV6-2 or TRBV6-3 and TRBJ1-3, with D unclear. CDR1 is MNHEY and CDR2 is SVGEGT in the germline V gene. The CDR3 is made up of 13 amino acids. Trimming removed 4 bases from V and 2 bases from J, with 6 bases in between. The CDR3: CASSWWTGNTIYF. Here the CDR3 DNA reads TGTGCCAGCAGTTGGTGGACTGGAAACACCATATATTTT.

This clonotype was seen ten or more times. In nucleotides, the CDR3 is TGTGCCAGCCTACCGTACCCCATGAGGCAAGAGACCCAGTACTTC. This translates into CASLPYPMRQETQYF. The chain joins TRBV28 to TRBJ2-5; D unresolved. Germline CDR1 is MDHEN and CDR2 is SYDVKM. V lost 8 bases and J 2 bases, leaving 18 bases between the germline ends. This CDR3 has 15 amino acids.

This clonotype has only a few counts. CDR3 loop: CASSLRLQGKNIQYF. The CDR3 DNA sequence: TGTGCCAGCAGCTTAAGGTTACAGGGGAAAAACATTCAGTACTTC. The rearrangement joins TRBV7-2 to TRBJ2-4; 7 nucleotides align to TRBD1. V was clipped by 2 bases and J by 4 bases; unmatched bases: 5. Germline assignment: CDR1 SGHTA and CDR2 FQGNSA. The CDR3 is made up of 15 amino acids.

This clonotype was seen a few times. The chain uses TRBV6-1 and TRBJ2-3; no reliable D call. The length of the CDR3 is 13 residues. Germline CDR1 reads MNHNS; CDR2 reads SASEGT. V was cut by 5 bases and J by 6 bases, with 12 bases left in between. In nucleotides, the CDR3 is TGTGCCAGCAGTCCTATCCACGCGGATACGCAGTATTTT. Encoded protein: CASSPIHADTQYF.

V usage is TRBV24-1 and J usage is TRBJ1-2; D is unresolved. This CDR3 is built from 14 residues. Trimming left V 4 bases short and J 8 bases short, with 16 bases between. Germline CDR1 is KGHDR and CDR2 is SFDVKD. The CDR3 DNA sequence: TGTGCCACCAGTGACCAACTCAACGGGCGAGGCTACACCTTC. It specifies CATSDQLNGRGYTF.

V gene TRBV7-9 combines with J gene TRBJ2-1; D could derive from TRBD1 or TRBD2 (7 bases each). CDR1 and CDR2 (germline): SEHNR, FQNEAQ (reference sequence). Trimming took off 2 bases at V and 8 bases at J, with 16 bases between the two ends. This CDR3 comprises 15 residues. CDR3 DNA sequence: TGTGCCAGCAGCTTAAACGGGGGGCAGGGGGATGAGCAGTTCTTC. Residues: CASSLNGGQGDEQFF. The variable domain in full, with the rest retrieved from reference TRBV7-9 and TRBJ2-1, is DTGVSQNPRHKITKRGQNVTFRCDPISEHNRLYWYRQTLGQGPEFLTYFQNEAQLEKSRLLSDRFSAERPKGSFSTLEIQRTEQGDSAMYLCASSLNGGQGDEQFFGPGTRLTVL.

The table lists this clonotype with a few counts. V is TRBV5-1 and J is TRBJ2-5; D is possibly TRBD2 (6 bases). Germline V lookup: CDR1 SGHRS, CDR2 YFSETQ. There are 16 residues in the CDR3. V gave up 0 bases and J gave up 7 bases, with 19 bases separating them. The CDR3 nucleotides read TGCGCCAGCAGCTTGGAGCCGGGGGAAAAGGAGGGGACCCAGTACTTC. It translates to CASSLEPGEKEGTQYF.

At least ten counts were recorded for this clonotype. The V gene is TRBV5-5, the J gene TRBJ1-1, with 8 bases fitting TRBD1. This CDR3 region has 16 residues. V shed 4 bases, J shed 1 base, and the junction held 9 bases outside the gene matches. CDR1 is SGHKS and CDR2 is YYEKEE in the germline V gene (reference sequence). CDR3: CASSRYRGSENTEAFF. For the CDR3, the DNA is TGTGCCAGCAGCCGTTACAGGGGGTCGGAGAACACTGAAGCTTTCTTT.

In regard to this clonotype: A clone one base away is much larger, so this may be a read error. This CDR3 fails to terminate in the conserved phenylalanine or tryptophan, so it likely reflects a read error. V is TRBV6-1 and J is TRBJ2-1; 8 positions match TRBD2. This CDR3 region has 17 residues. The trim removed 6 bases at V and 5 bases at J, leaving 15 bases unmatched. Germline V gives CDR1 MNHNS, CDR2 SASEGT. In DNA, the CDR3 is TGTGCCAGCAGCCGTACGGAGCGGGGGCGCTTACACAATGAGCAGTTCCTC. This sequence encodes CASSRTERGRLHNEQFL.

This clonotype was observed many times. V usage is TRBV20-1 and J usage is TRBJ1-1; the D gene is possibly TRBD1 (5 bases). Per the germline V gene, CDR1 is DFQATT and CDR2 is SNEGSKA (reference sequence). The length of the CDR3 is 13 residues. V was clipped by 6 bases and J by 0 bases, with 11 bases between them. This CDR3 is CSAPRVMNTEAFF. The CDR3 region has the DNA TGCAGTGCCCCCAGGGTAATGAACACTGAAGCTTTCTTT.

This clonotype was counted between two and nine times. The V call is TRBV7-6, the J call TRBJ1-5; 8 positions match TRBD1. The trim removed 5 bases at V and 2 bases at J, leaving 8 bases unmatched. Germline CDR1 SGHVS, CDR2 FNYEAQ. The CDR3 extends over 16 amino acids. CDR3 nucleotides: TGTGCCAGCAGCCCACGTGCACAGGGGGGCAATCAGCCCCAGCATTTT. This encodes CASSPRAQGGNQPQHF. Variable domain in full (rest from reference TRBV7-6 and TRBJ1-5): GAGVSQSPRYKVTKRGQDVALRCDPISGHVSLYWYRQALGQGPEFLTYFNYEAQQDKSGLPNDRFSAERPEGSISTLTIQRTEQRDSAMYRCASSPRAQGGNQPQHFGDGTRLSIL.

The sample holds a few counts of this clonotype. This chain joins TRBV10-3 and TRBJ1-1; TRBD1 is a possible D gene (5 bases). The V gene lost 7 bases and the J gene lost 8 bases, with 17 bases spanning the gap. Germline CDR1 is ENHRY and CDR2 is SYGVKD. The CDR3 has 13 amino acids. The CDR3 protein is CAITDPSGLEAFF. The CDR3 DNA reads as TGTGCCATCACTGACCCATCAGGGTTGGAAGCTTTCTTT.

This clonotype was seen repeatedly, ten times or more. V gene TRBV7-2 combines with J gene TRBJ2-7; no definite D call. Trimming stripped 1 base from V and 6 bases from J, with 4 bases between. CDR3 length: 11 amino acids. Germline V gene sequence: CDR1 SGHTA, CDR2 FQGNSA. CDR3 in amino acids: CASSLGVEQYF. The CDR3 nucleotides read TGTGCCAGCAGCTTAGGTGTCGAGCAGTACTTC.

The V gene is TRBV5-1, the J gene TRBJ2-1; 13 bases are a match to TRBD2. Germline V CDR1 and CDR2: SGHRS, YFSETQ. Trimming removed 5 bases from V and 5 bases from J; junction bases left unmatched: 10. The length of the CDR3 is 17 residues. CDR3 sequence reads: CASSPGWTSGSNNEQFF. The CDR3 nucleotides are TGCGCCAGCAGTCCGGGCTGGACTAGCGGGAGTAACAATGAGCAGTTCTTC.